This TCR beta chain originates from a study of blood T cell repertoires in COVID-19. Study in general: Collection of acute and convalescent COVID-19 samples took place in the United States, Italy and Spain.

Trimming left V 0 bases short and J 6 bases short, with 14 bases between. Per the germline V gene, CDR1 is LNHNV and CDR2 is YYDKDF (reference sequence). The CDR3 has 16 amino acids. Clones were sequenced by immunoSEQ multiplex PCR, and TCRdb holds only the in-frame ones, with some missing. This table has about 140,000 clones, roughly four fifths appearing once. The V call is TRBV15, the J call TRBJ1-4; perhaps TRBD1 as D (5 bases). The sequencing sample was made of peripheral blood. This sequence originates from a human donor in a cohort sampled during active COVID-19. The CDR3 loop reads CATSRERTTPYEKLFF. Here the CDR3 DNA reads TGTGCCACCAGCAGAGAAAGGACAACACCCTATGAAAAACTGTTTTTT.